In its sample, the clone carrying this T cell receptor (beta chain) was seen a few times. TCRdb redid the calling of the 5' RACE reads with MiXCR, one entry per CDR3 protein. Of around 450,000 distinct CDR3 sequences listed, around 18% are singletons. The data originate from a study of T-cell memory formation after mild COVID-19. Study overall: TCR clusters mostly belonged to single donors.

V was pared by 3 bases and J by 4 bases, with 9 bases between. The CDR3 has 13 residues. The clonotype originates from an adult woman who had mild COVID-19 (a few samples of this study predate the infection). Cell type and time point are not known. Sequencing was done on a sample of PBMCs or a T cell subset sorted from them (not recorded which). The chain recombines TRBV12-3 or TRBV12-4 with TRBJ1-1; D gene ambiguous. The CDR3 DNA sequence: TGTGCCAGCAGTTTGGGCAGAGTCACTGAAGCTTTCTTT. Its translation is CASSLGRVTEAFF.